The 20 T cell receptor beta chains below were found in one sample sequenced in a study of blood T cells in healthy people across ages. A J-beta primer mix and a sample-barcoded 5' primer were used in a second PCR of roughly 6 to 11 cycles. TCRdb fed the 5' RACE reads into MiXCR, producing one record per CDR3 protein. The table includes over 600,000 distinct CDR3 sequences, 45% to 70% detected once. The sequenced sample was blood. These receptors all come from a man in his forties in good health.

The chain is built from TRBV12-3 or TRBV12-4 and TRBJ1-2; D perhaps matches TRBD1 (5 bases). The CDR3 spans 14 residues. Trimming pared 2 bases from V and 0 bases from J, leaving 7 bases between. Here the CDR3 reads CASSLRQTNYGYTF. In DNA, the CDR3 is TGTGCCAGCAGTTTACGACAGACTAACTATGGCTACACCTTC.

V usage is TRBV15 and J usage is TRBJ1-4; a weak D match, TRBD1 (6 bases). V shed 0 bases and J shed 7 bases, with 12 bases lying between them. Looked up from germline, CDR1 is LNHNV and CDR2 is YYDKDF (reference sequence). The CDR3 is 15 residues long. DNA of the CDR3: TGTGCCACCAGCAGAGACCCGGGGGCTCGTGAAAAACTGTTTTTT. Translated: CATSRDPGAREKLFF. The full variable domain, rest sourced from reference TRBV15 and TRBJ1-4, is DAMVIQNPRYQVTQFGKPVTLSCSQTLNHNVMYWYQQKSSQAPKLLFHYYDKDFNNEADTPDNFQSRRPNTSFCFLDIRSPGLGDTAMYLCATSRDPGAREKLFFGSGTQLSVL.

V usage is TRBV7-8 and J usage is TRBJ2-6; D perhaps matches TRBD1 (5 bases). The CDR3 totals 18 residues. Trimming pared 1 base from V and 0 bases from J, leaving 13 bases between. Germline CDR1 is SGHVS and CDR2 is FQNEAQ. CDR3 sequence reads: CASSLGGRPNSGANVLTF. The DNA for the CDR3 is TGTGCCAGCAGCTTAGGGGGCAGGCCCAACTCTGGGGCCAACGTCCTGACTTTC.

This clonotype was detected a few times. The V gene is TRBV29-1, the J gene TRBJ2-7; D gene unclear. CDR3 length equals 15 residues. The germline CDR1 and CDR2 sequences are SQVTM and ANQGSEA. Trimming removed 7 bases from V and 0 bases from J, with 19 bases in between. CDR3 DNA: TGCAGCGCCGAAGGAGAGACCCATCGCTCCTACGAGCAGTACTTC. Its translation: CSAEGETHRSYEQYF.

This clonotype showed up just once. The chain is built from TRBV2 and TRBJ2-1, with TRBD2 matching over 8 bases. The germline gives CDR1 SNHLY, CDR2 FYNNEI. The ends lost 7 bases at V and 7 bases at J; junction bases unmatched: 12. The CDR3 extends over 15 amino acids. The CDR3 reads CASKPGVAGYNEQFF. In nucleotides, the CDR3 is TGTGCCAGCAAACCCGGGGTAGCGGGGTATAATGAGCAGTTCTTC.

CDR3 sequence reads: CASTDSLPYEQYF. The CDR3 DNA sequence: TGTGCCAGCACCGACAGTTTACCCTACGAGCAGTACTTC. The gene calls are TRBV6-2 or TRBV6-3 and TRBJ2-7; possibly TRBD1 for D (5 bases). In germline, CDR1 is MNHEY, CDR2 SVGEGT. Trimming shortened V by 7 bases and J by 2 bases, and 12 bases separated the two germline ends. This CDR3 is 13 amino acids long.

This chain links TRBV4-3 with TRBJ1-5; D is unresolved. CDR1 and CDR2 (germline): LGHNA, YSLEER. CDR3 length equals 15 residues. The V end was cut by 3 bases, the J end by 7 bases, with 16 bases between. CDR3 protein: CASSQDASGKQPQHF. DNA for the CDR3: TGCGCCAGCAGCCAGGATGCCTCGGGGAAGCAGCCCCAGCATTTT.

The V and J genes are TRBV6-5 and TRBJ2-1; 10 positions match TRBD2. V lost 5 bases to trimming and J lost 9 bases; unmatched junction nucleotides: 13. The germline V gene has CDR1 MNHEY and CDR2 SVGAGI. This CDR3 is 16 amino acids long. Written as DNA, the CDR3 is TGTGCCAGCAGTACGGGTACTAGCGGGATGTTGGGTGAGCAGTTCTTC. This translates into CASSTGTSGMLGEQFF.

The rearrangement joins TRBV12-3 or TRBV12-4 to TRBJ2-1; D might be TRBD2 (6 bases). Trimming stripped 8 bases from V and 9 bases from J, with 14 bases between. The CDR3 length is 12 residues. For the CDR3, the DNA is TGTGCCAGCGGAGGGCCCGGCGGTGAGCAGTTCTTC. Translation gives CASGGPGGEQFF.

Only a few counts were recorded for this clonotype. The V gene is TRBV29-1, the J gene TRBJ2-5, with a possible D match to TRBD1 (5 bases). The CDR3 totals 12 residues. Deletions cut 7 bases from V and 3 bases from J, with 12 bases between. Germline V lookup: CDR1 SQVTM, CDR2 ANQGSEA. CDR3 DNA: TGCAGCGCACGGTCAGGGAAAGAGACCCAGTACTTC. Its translation is CSARSGKETQYF. The full variable domain, in which reference TRBV29-1 and TRBJ2-5 provide the parts outside the CDR3, is SAVISQKPSRDICQRGTSLTIQCQVDSQVTMMFWYRQQPGQSLTLIATANQGSEATYESGFVIDKFPISRPNLTFSTLTVSNMSPEDSSIYLCSARSGKETQYFGPGTRLLVL.

The rearrangement uses TRBV4-2 and TRBJ2-1; TRBD2 matches at 8 bases. Germline assignment: CDR1 LGHNA and CDR2 YNFKEQ. The trim removed 0 bases at V and 6 bases at J, leaving 13 bases unmatched. CDR3 length: 18 amino acids. The CDR3 DNA is TGTGCCAGCAGCCAAGATCGAAATACCGGGGGGGCCCCCAATGAGCAGTTCTTC. It codes for CASSQDRNTGGAPNEQFF.

The V call is TRBV4-2, the J call TRBJ2-3; 10 positions match TRBD2. V lost 0 bases, J lost 1 base, and 7 bases stayed unmatched. This CDR3 region has 18 residues. Germline CDR1 reads LGHNA; CDR2 reads YNFKEQ. CDR3 DNA: TGTGCCAGCAGCCAAGATAGAACTAGCGGGAACCGCACAGATACGCAGTATTTT. Translating gives CASSQDRTSGNRTDTQYF.

This chain links TRBV7-2 with TRBJ2-3; TRBD1 might be the D (5 bases). V lost 8 bases, J lost 1 base, and 13 bases lay in between. The V gene's germline CDR1 is SGHTA and CDR2 FQGNSA. The CDR3 covers 14 residues. The chain's CDR3 is CASCQGPRTDTQYF. The CDR3 nucleotides are TGTGCCAGCTGCCAGGGCCCTCGCACAGATACGCAGTATTTT. Drawing the rest from reference TRBV7-2 and TRBJ2-3, the complete variable domain is GAGVSQSPSNKVTEKGKDVELRCDPISGHTALYWYRQSLGQGLEFLIYFQGNSAPDKSGLPSDRFSAERTGGSVSTLTIQRTQQEDSAVYLCASCQGPRTDTQYFGPGTRLTVL.

The chain carries TRBV3-1 and TRBJ1-1; the D gene is possibly TRBD1 (6 bases). The germline V and J ends were trimmed by 4 bases and 1 base, with 10 bases remaining between them. This CDR3 has 14 amino acids. CDR1 is LGHDT and CDR2 is YNNKEL in the germline V gene (reference sequence). CDR3 sequence (DNA): TGTGCCAGCAGCCGCAGACAGGAGAACACTGAAGCTTTCTTT. Amino acid sequence: CASSRRQENTEAFF.

The rearrangement joins TRBV28 to TRBJ2-3; D perhaps matches TRBD1 (6 bases). Germline loops: CDR1 MDHEN, CDR2 SYDVKM. Trimming took off 6 bases at V and 3 bases at J, with 16 bases between the two ends. This CDR3 has 15 amino acids. CDR3 protein: CASSSVSRGTDTQYF. The CDR3 coding sequence is TGTGCCAGCAGCTCTGTAAGCAGGGGAACAGATACGCAGTATTTT. Looking up the rest from reference TRBV28 and TRBJ2-3 gives the full variable domain: DVKVTQSSRYLVKRTGEKVFLECVQDMDHENMFWYRQDPGLGLRLIYFSYDVKMKEKGDIPEGYSVSREKKERFSLILESASTNQTSMYLCASSSVSRGTDTQYFGPGTRLTVL.

The chain combines TRBV5-1 with TRBJ2-5; 7 bases agree with TRBD2. The CDR3 contains 14 residues. Germline V lookup: CDR1 SGHRS, CDR2 YFSETQ. Trimming took 2 bases from V and 8 from J; bases not matched to a gene: 9. The CDR3 here is CASSLGTTKRTQYF. CDR3 DNA sequence: TGCGCCAGCAGCTTAGGGACTACAAAGAGAACCCAGTACTTC.

The chain links TRBV25-1 to TRBJ2-7; 9 nucleotides align to TRBD1. The closer fit of TRBJ2-5 to the DNA end suggests the J call may be wrong. CDR3 length: 15 amino acids. The germline V gene has CDR1 MGHDK and CDR2 SYGVNS. The CDR3 DNA reads TGTGCCAGCAGTGTACTACAGGGGGCAGGCGAGACCCAGTACTTC. This translates into CASSVLQGAGETQYF.

V gene TRBV7-2 combines with J gene TRBJ2-7, with TRBD1 identical over 7 bases. V lost 4 bases and J lost 4; bases outside the gene matches: 10. The CDR3 runs 15 residues. Per the germline V gene, CDR1 is SGHTA and CDR2 is FQGNSA. CDR3 sequence: CASSSTGDLLYEQYF. The CDR3 nucleotides are TGTGCCAGCAGCTCCACAGGGGACCTGTTGTACGAGCAGTACTTC. Filled out from reference TRBV7-2 and TRBJ2-7, the complete variable domain reads GAGVSQSPSNKVTEKGKDVELRCDPISGHTALYWYRQSLGQGLEFLIYFQGNSAPDKSGLPSDRFSAERTGGSVSTLTIQRTQQEDSAVYLCASSSTGDLLYEQYFGPGTRLTVT.

This clonotype was picked up a small number of times. V is TRBV7-2 and J is TRBJ2-1; 10 bases agree with TRBD2. Per the germline V gene, CDR1 is SGHTA and CDR2 is FQGNSA. The junction had 10 bases not matched to a gene; V was cut back by 0 bases and J by 8 bases. This CDR3 is 17 amino acids long. The CDR3 is CASSLARPAGGSDEQFF. CDR3 bases: TGTGCCAGCAGCTTAGCGCGGCCAGCGGGGGGGTCCGATGAGCAGTTCTTC.

With respect to this clonotype: A much larger clone sits a single nucleotide away, making a read error possible. The rearrangement links TRBV4-2 to TRBJ2-7; D is possibly TRBD1 or TRBD2 (6 bases each). Trimming took 0 bases from V and 7 from J, leaving 16 bases between them. The CDR3 contains 15 residues. Germline-derived CDR1 and CDR2 are LGHNA and YNFKEQ. The CDR3 sequence is CASSQEGGGYNEQYF. The CDR3 coding sequence is TGTGCCAGCAGCCAAGAGGGGGGCGGCTACAATGAGCAGTACTTC.